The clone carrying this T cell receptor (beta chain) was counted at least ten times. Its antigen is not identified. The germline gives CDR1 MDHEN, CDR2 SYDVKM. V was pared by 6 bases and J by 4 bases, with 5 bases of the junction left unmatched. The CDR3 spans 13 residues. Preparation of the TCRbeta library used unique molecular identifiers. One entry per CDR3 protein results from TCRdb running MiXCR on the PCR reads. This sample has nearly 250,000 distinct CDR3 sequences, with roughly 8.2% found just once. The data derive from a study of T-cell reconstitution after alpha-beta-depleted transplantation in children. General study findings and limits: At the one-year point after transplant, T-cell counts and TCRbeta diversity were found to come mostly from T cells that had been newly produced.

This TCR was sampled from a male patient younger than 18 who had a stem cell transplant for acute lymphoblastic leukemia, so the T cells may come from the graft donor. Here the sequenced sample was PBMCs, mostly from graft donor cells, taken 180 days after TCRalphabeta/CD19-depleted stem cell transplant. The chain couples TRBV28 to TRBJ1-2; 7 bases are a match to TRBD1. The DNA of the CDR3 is TGTGCCAGCAGCTTAACAGGGGCCTATGGCTACACCTTC. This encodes CASSLTGAYGYTF.